This T cell receptor beta chain emerged from a study of blood T cell repertoires in COVID-19. Study background: Some COVID-19 samples were acute and others convalescent; all came from the United States, Italy and Spain. PBMCs, B-cell-depleted T cells, or T cells were the source of the cDNA or gDNA that made up the material.

How the authors handled the data: The authors estimated nucleated cell counts from reference gene primer amplification. This table comes from immunoSEQ multiplex PCR, and its TCRdb copy is limited to in-frame clones, with some not included. V and J calls and clone size come straight from that table; D and trimming were deduced from the DNA. There are about 160,000 clones in the sample; more than 80% occur only once, and approximately 11% lies in the top ten. CDR3 length: 14 residues. V gave up 6 bases and J gave up 6 bases, with 17 bases separating them. CDR1 ENHRY and CDR2 SYGVKD come from the germline V gene.

The chain recombines TRBV10-3 with TRBJ1-2; D is possibly TRBD1 (5 bases). This TCR was sampled from a human donor in a cohort sampled during active COVID-19. Sequencing was done on a sample of peripheral blood. CDR3 residues: CAISAGTGGNGYTF. The DNA for the CDR3 is TGTGCCATCAGCGCCGGGACGGGGGGGAATGGCTACACCTTC.